What follows is one TCR beta chain and its context. Its antigen remains unidentified. Assay used: immunoSEQ multiplex PCR; TCRdb lists only in-frame clones, some missing. Of 140,000 to 150,000 clones listed, roughly nine tenths are singletons. Trimming cost V 6 bases and J 2 bases, with 11 bases left between them. The CDR3 has 13 residues. These data belong to a study of T cell responses to AZD1222 COVID-19 vaccine. Study-level findings and limits: Females made up more of the donors, who were largely white British, and clonal diversity may have come out too low. Variant regions that are unmutated are reportedly the target of nearly half of spike-specific TCRs. Spike-specific TCR breadth rose after two AZD1222 doses, and depth rose as well.

The TCR was taken from an adult in good health. V and J are TRBV12-3 or TRBV12-4 and TRBJ2-7; possible D gene TRBD1, 6 bases. The sample here was peripheral blood, taken on day 0 of AZD1222 vaccination. The DNA of the CDR3 is TGTGCCAGCAGATGGACAGCTACCTACGAGCAGTACTTC. The encoded protein is CASRWTATYEQYF.